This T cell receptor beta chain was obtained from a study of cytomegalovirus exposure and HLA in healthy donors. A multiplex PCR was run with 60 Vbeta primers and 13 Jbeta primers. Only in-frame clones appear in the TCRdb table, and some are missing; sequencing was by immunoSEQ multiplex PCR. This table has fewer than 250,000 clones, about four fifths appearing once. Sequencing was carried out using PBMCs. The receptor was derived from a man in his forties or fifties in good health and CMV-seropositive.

The CDR3 region is CASQGAFNSPLHF. The CDR3 DNA is TGTGCCTCACAGGGGGCTTTTAATTCACCCCTCCACTTT. The gene calls are TRBV2 and TRBJ1-6, with 9 bases matching TRBD1. Germline CDR1 reads SNHLY; CDR2 reads FYNNEI. Trimming at V came to 11 bases and at J to 6 bases, leaving 5 bases not matched to a gene. The CDR3 contains 13 residues. Full variable domain (outside the CDR3, taken from reference TRBV2 and TRBJ1-6): EPEVTQTPSHQVTQMGQEVILRCVPISNHLYFYWYRQILGQKVEFLVSFYNNEISEKSEIFDDQFSVERPDGSNFTLKIRSTKLEDSAMYFCASQGAFNSPLHFGNGTRLTVT.